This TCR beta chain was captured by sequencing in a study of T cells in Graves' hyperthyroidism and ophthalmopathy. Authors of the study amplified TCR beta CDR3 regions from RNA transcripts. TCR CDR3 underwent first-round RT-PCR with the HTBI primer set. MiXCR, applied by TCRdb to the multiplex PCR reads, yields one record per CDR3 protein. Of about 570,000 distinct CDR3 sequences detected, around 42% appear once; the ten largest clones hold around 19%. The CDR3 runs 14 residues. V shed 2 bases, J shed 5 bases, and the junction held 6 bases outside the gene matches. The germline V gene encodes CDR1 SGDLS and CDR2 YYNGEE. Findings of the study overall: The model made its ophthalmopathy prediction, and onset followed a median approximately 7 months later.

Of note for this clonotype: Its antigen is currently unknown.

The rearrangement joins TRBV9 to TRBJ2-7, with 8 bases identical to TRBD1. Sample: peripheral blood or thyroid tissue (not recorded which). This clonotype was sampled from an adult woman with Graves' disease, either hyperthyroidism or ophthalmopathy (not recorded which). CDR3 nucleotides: TGTGCCAGCAGCGTTAGACAGGGGTCGAACGAGCAGTACTTC. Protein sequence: CASSVRQGSNEQYF.